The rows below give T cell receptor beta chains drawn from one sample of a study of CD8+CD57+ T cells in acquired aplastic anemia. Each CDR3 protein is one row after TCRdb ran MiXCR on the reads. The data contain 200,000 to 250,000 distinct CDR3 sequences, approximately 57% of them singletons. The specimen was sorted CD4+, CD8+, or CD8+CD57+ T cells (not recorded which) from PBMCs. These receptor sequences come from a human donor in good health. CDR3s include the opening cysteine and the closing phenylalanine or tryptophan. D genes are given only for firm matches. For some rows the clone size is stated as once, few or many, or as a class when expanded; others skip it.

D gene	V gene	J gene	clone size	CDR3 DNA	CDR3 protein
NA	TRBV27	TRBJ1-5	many	TGTGCCAGCAGTCCTGGTAATCAGCCCCAGCATTTT	CASSPGNQPQHF
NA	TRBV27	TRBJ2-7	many	TGTGCCAGCAGAGAAGCGGGCGCCTACGAGCAGTACTTC	CASREAGAYEQYF
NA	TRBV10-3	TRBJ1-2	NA	TGTGCCATCAGTGCAGGGGTTCCCTATGGCTACACCTTC	CAISAGVPYGYTF
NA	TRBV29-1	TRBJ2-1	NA	TGCAGCGTTGAACCCCTTAGGGGGCGGGAGCAGTACAATGAGCAGTTCTTC	CSVEPLRGREQYNEQFF
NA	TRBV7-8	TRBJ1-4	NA	TGTGCCAGCAGCTTAGCTCGGCAGGGAGGACCTGAAAAACTGTTTTTT	CASSLARQGGPEKLFF
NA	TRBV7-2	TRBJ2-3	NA	TGTGCCAGCAGCTTTGGCAGGGACACAGATACGCAGTATTTT	CASSFGRDTDTQYF
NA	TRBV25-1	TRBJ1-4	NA	TGTGCCAGCAGTGAAAGCGGGAGGGGGAGCGAAAAACTGTTTTTT	CASSESGRGSEKLFF
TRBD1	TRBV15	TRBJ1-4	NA	TGTGCCACCACGGGACAGGGCACGGCAACTAATGAAAAACTGTTTTTT	CATTGQGTATNEKLFF
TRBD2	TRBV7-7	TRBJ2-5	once	TGTGCCAGCAGCTTGGGGCGGGGGTATCAAGAGACCCCGTACTTC	CASSLGRGYQETPYF
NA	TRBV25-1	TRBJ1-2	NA	TGTGCCAGCAGTGAATCGGGGGGAAACAGGGCCGGGTACTATGGCCACACCTTC	CASSESGGNRAGYYGHTF
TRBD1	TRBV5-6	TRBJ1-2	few	TGTGCCAGCAGGCGACAGGGAGCTTATGGCTACACCTTC	CASRRQGAYGYTF
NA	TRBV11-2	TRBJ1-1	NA	TGTGCCAGCAGCCCTCAGGGGTTCGTCACTGAAGCTTTCTTT	CASSPQGFVTEAFF
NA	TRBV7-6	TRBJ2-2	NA	TGTGCCAGCAAGGGGGTGGACACCGGGGAGCTGTTTTTT	CASKGVDTGELFF
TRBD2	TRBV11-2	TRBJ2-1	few	TGTGCCAGCAGCCACGGGACTAGCGGGAGACTCCGCTCCTACAATGAGCAGTTCTTC	CASSHGTSGRLRSYNEQFF
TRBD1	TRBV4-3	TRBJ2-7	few	TGCGCCAGCGGGAGGGACAGGGGCTACGAGCAGTACTTC	CASGRDRGYEQYF
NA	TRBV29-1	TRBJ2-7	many	TGCAGCGTTGAGGGTTCCTACGAGCAGTACTTC	CSVEGSYEQYF
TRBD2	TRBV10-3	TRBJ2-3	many	TGTGCCATCAGCCCGAGCGGGACTAGCACAGATACGCAGTATTTT	CAISPSGTSTDTQYF
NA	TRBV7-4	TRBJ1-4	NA	TGTGCCAGCAGCCCTATAAGACTAGGGTCTAATGAAAAACTGTTTTTT	CASSPIRLGSNEKLFF
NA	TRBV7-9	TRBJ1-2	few	TGTGCCAGCAGCTTAGTAGGGGAATATGGCTACACCTTC	CASSLVGEYGYTF
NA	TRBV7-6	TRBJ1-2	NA	TGTGCCAGCAGCTTACTCCGGGGGACTGGCTACACCTTC	CASSLLRGTGYTF
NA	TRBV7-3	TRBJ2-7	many	TGTGCCAGCAGCTTAGGCCAGGGAGAATACGAGCAGTACTTC	CASSLGQGEYEQYF
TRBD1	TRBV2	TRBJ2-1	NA	TGTGCCAGCAGTGAATTGGGACAGGGGATAAATGAGCAGTTCTTC	CASSELGQGINEQFF
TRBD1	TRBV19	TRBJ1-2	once	TGTGCCAGTTCTCGGACAGGGGATAACTATGGCTACACCTTC	CASSRTGDNYGYTF
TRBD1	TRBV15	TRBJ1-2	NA	TGTGCCACCAGCAGAGGAGACAGGGACTATGGCTACACCTTC	CATSRGDRDYGYTF
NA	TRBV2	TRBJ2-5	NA	TGTGCCAGCAGTCCTAATACAGGGTTGGAGACCCAGTACTTC	CASSPNTGLETQYF
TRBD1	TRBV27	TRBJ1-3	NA	TGTGCCAGCAGTTTGAGCAGGGGGCAAGGAAACACCATATATTTT	CASSLSRGQGNTIYF
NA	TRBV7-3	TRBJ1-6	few	TGTGCCAGCAGCTTAAGGGACGGAGGATATTCACCCCTCCACTTT	CASSLRDGGYSPLHF
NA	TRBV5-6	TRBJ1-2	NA	TGTGCCAGCACCCCGGAGGCGGTTAACTATGGCTACACCTTC	CASTPEAVNYGYTF
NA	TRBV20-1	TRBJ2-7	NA	TGCAGTGCTAGATCCCCGTTACGGTCCCACGAGCAGTACTTC	CSARSPLRSHEQYF
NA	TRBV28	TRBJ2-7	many	TGTGCCAGCGGAGACTACGAGCAGTACTTC	CASGDYEQYF
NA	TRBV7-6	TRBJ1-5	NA	TGTGCCAGTAGTATGTGGCCCCAGCCCCAGCATTTT	CASSMWPQPQHF
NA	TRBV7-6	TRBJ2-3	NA	TGTGCCAGCAGCTTGATGCCGACCCCAACTCCCGATACGCAGTATTTT	CASSLMPTPTPDTQYF
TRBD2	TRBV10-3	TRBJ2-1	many	TGTGCCATCAGTGAGGGGAGCGGGGGTTTCTACAATGAGCAGTTCTTC	CAISEGSGGFYNEQFF
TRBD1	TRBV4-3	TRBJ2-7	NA	TGCGCCAGCAGTACGGACAGGGGTCACGAGCAGTACTTC	CASSTDRGHEQYF
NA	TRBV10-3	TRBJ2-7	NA	TGTGCCATCAGCCCCTCCGGATACGAGCAGTACTTC	CAISPSGYEQYF
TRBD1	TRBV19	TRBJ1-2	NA	TGTGCCAGTAGCGGACAGGGTAGTCTCTATGGCTACACCTTC	CASSGQGSLYGYTF
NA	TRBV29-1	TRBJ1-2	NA	TGCAGCGTTGAAGAGATCAGACCCTCTAGGTATGGCTACACCTTC	CSVEEIRPSRYGYTF
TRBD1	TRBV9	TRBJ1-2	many	TGTGCCAGCAGCTCCCAAACCGGACAGGACTATGGCTACACCTTC	CASSSQTGQDYGYTF
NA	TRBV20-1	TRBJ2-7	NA	TGCAGTGCTAGAAGGGGAGTCGGCTCCTACGAGCAGTACTTC	CSARRGVGSYEQYF
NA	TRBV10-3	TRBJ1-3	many	TGTGCCATCAGTGGCTCTGGAAACACCATATATTTT	CAISGSGNTIYF
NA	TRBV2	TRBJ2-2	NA	TGTGCCGGCGGACAGACAAACACCGGGGAGCTGTTTTTT	CAGGQTNTGELFF
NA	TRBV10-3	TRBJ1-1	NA	TGTGCCATCAGCCCGGGACAAACTTTGAACACTGAAGCTTTCTTT	CAISPGQTLNTEAFF
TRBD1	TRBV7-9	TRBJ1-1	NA	TGTGCCAGCAAACAGGGGAGCACTGAAGCTTTCTTT	CASKQGSTEAFF
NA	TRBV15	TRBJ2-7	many	TGTGCCACCAGCAGAGCGGCAGGGTCCTACGAGCAGTACTTC	CATSRAAGSYEQYF
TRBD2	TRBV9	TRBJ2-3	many	TGTGCCAGCAGCGTAGGGGCTAGCGGGGGGGCTACGCAGTATTTT	CASSVGASGGATQYF
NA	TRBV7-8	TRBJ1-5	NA	TGTGCCAGCAGCTTAGGATTTTCCTATAGCAATCAGCCCCAGCATTTT	CASSLGFSYSNQPQHF
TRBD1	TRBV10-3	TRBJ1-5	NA	TGTGCCATCAGTGAAAATACGGACAGGGCGAGCAATCAGCCCCAGCATTTT	CAISENTDRASNQPQHF
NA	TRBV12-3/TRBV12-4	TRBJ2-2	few	TGTGCCAGCAGTCCCCTGGTGTTCTCGGGCACCGGGGAGCTGTTTTTT	CASSPLVFSGTGELFF
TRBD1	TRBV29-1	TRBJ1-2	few	TGCAGCGTTGAAGATCTGGACAGGGTTTCCCTCTATGGCTACACCTTC	CSVEDLDRVSLYGYTF
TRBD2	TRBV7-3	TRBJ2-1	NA	TGCGCCAGCAGCCAGGCACCTAGCGGGAGGGAGAACAATGAGCAGTTCTTC	CASSQAPSGRENNEQFF
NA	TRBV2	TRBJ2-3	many	TGTGCCAGCTTACCTCTAGCGCCGAGTGGGTTGCCGCAGTATTTT	CASLPLAPSGLPQYF
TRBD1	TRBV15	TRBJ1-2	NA	TGTGCCACCAGCGGGACCGGACAGGGGATAACTAACTATGGCTACACCTTC	CATSGTGQGITNYGYTF
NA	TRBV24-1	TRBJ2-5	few	TGTGCCACCAGTGATTTGGACAGCCAAGAGACCCAGTACTTC	CATSDLDSQETQYF
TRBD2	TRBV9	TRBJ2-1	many	TGTGCCAGCAGCGATGCGGGGGGGCCGAACAATGAGCAGTTCTTC	CASSDAGGPNNEQFF
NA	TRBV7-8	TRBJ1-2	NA	TGTGCCAGCAGCCATCCAGAGGGGGGGGCAGCTGGCTACACCTTC	CASSHPEGGAAGYTF
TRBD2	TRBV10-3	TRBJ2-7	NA	TGTGCCATCAGTGGAGAAGGACTAGCGGCCTACGAGCAGTACTTC	CAISGEGLAAYEQYF
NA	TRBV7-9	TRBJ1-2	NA	TGTGCCAGTAGCCAACGACTCGGCTATGGCTACACCTTC	CASSQRLGYGYTF
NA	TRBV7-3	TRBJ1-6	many	TGTGCCAGCCAGACAGCCAGCTCCTATAATTCACCCCTCCACTTT	CASQTASSYNSPLHF